This TCR beta chain derives from a study of regulatory T cells in long-lasting Graves disease. Overall study context: Patients newly diagnosed with Graves' had been on antithyroid drugs for under 3 months.

Assembly of TCR beta libraries relied on iRepertoire HTBI primers together with Arm-PCR of CDR3 regions. TCRdb reprocessed the multiplex PCR reads with MiXCR, giving one entry per CDR3 protein. Of hundreds of thousands of distinct CDR3 sequences listed, about 16% are singletons. Regarding time point: newly diagnosed GD, antithyroid drugs for less than 3 months. Extracted PBMC RNA gave rise to the TCR library. The sample holds many counts of this clonotype. This same sample was also part of a study on T cells in Graves' hyperthyroidism and ophthalmopathy. That study reports: Each diagnosis was grounded in clinical symptoms, serum thyroxine and TRAb, thyroid ultrasound, and orbital computed tomography. The HTBI primer set was used in a first-round RT-PCR of the TCR CDR3.

The input for sequencing was peripheral blood mononuclear cells (PBMCs), taken at new diagnosis, from a patient treated with antithyroid drugs. The receptor was derived from a woman aged 35-65 years with Graves disease.

As DNA, the CDR3 is TGTGCCAGCAGCTTAGCACGCGGGGTCTACAATGAGCAGTTCTTC. This sequence encodes CASSLARGVYNEQFF. The V gene is TRBV7-2, the J gene TRBJ2-1; D possibly corresponds to TRBD2 (6 bases). V was cut by 0 bases and J by 3 bases, with 9 bases left in between. The CDR3 length is 15 residues. Per germline, CDR1 SGHTA and CDR2 FQGNSA.